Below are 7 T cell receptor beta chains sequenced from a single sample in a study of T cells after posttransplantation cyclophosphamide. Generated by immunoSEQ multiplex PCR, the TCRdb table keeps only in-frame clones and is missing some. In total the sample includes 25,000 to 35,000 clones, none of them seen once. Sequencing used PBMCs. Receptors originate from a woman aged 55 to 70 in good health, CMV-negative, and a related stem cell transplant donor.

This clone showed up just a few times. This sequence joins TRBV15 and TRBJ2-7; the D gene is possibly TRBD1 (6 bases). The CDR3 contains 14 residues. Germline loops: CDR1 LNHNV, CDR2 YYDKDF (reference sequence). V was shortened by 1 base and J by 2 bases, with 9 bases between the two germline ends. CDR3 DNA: TGTGCCACCAGCAGAGTTGAGGGGGCCTACGAGCAGTACTTC. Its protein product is CATSRVEGAYEQYF.

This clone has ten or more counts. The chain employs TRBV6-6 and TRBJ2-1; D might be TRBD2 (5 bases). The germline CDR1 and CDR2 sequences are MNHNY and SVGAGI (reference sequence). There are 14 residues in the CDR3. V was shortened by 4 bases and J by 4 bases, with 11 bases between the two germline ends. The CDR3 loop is CASSWPGVYNEQFF. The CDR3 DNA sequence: TGTGCCAGCAGTTGGCCCGGGGTGTACAATGAGCAGTTCTTC.

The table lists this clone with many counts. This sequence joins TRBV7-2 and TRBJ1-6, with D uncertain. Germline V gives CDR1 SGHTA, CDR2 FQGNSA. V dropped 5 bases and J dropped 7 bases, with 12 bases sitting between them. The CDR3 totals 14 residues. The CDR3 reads CASSREDSNSPLHF. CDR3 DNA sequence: TGTGCCAGCAGCAGGGAGGACTCCAATTCACCCCTCCACTTT.

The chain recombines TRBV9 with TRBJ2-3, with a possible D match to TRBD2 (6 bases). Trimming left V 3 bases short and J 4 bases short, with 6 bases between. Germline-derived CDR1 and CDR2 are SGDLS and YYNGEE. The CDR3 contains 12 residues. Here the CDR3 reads CASSGGADTQYF. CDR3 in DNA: TGTGCCAGCAGCGGCGGGGCAGATACGCAGTATTTT. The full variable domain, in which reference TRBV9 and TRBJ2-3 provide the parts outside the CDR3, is DSGVTQTPKHLITATGQRVTLRCSPRSGDLSVYWYQQSLDQGLQFLIQYYNGEERAKGNILERFSAQQFPDLHSELNLSSLELGDSALYFCASSGGADTQYFGPGTRLTVL.

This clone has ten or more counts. In nucleotides, the CDR3 is TGTGCCAGCATGTTTTCTAGGGTACAGGGCGGCAATCAGCCCCAGCATTTT. It codes for CASMFSRVQGGNQPQHF. The genes are TRBV6-2 or TRBV6-3 and TRBJ1-5; possible D gene TRBD1, 6 bases. V dropped 7 bases and J dropped 2 bases, with 21 bases sitting between them. The CDR3 consists of 17 residues. The germline gives CDR1 MNHEY, CDR2 SVGEGT.

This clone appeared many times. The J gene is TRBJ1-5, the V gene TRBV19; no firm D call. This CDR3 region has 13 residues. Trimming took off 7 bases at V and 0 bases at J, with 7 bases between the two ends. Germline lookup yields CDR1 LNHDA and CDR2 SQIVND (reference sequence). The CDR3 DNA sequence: TGTGCCAGTACAGAATATAGCAATCAGCCCCAGCATTTT. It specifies CASTEYSNQPQHF.

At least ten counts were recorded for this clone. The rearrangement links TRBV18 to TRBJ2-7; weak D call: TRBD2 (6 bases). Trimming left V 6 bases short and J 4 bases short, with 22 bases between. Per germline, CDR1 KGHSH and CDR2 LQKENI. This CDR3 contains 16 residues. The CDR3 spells CASSWTTAAPLYEQYF. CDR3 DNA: TGTGCCAGCTCCTGGACTACCGCCGCCCCTCTTTACGAGCAGTACTTC.